One and the same sample provided the 21 T cell receptor beta chains below, sequenced in a study of cytomegalovirus exposure and HLA in healthy donors. The PCR employed 60 Vbeta primers together with 13 Jbeta primers. Some clones are missing from TCRdb's copy, which holds only in-frame ones; the method was immunoSEQ multiplex PCR. The sample yields roughly 120,000 clones, 79% seen once. What was sequenced was PBMCs. These receptors came from a young man in good health and CMV-seropositive.

V usage is TRBV7-8 and J usage is TRBJ1-5; maybe TRBD1 (5 bases). V was pared by 5 bases and J by 4 bases, with 12 bases between. The germline V gene encodes CDR1 SGHVS and CDR2 FQNEAQ. CDR3 length: 14 residues. In DNA form, the CDR3 reads TGTGCCAGCAGCCGCCGCGGGGGAAATCAGCCCCAGCATTTT. Protein: CASSRRGGNQPQHF.

This chain connects TRBV7-3 to TRBJ2-1; TRBD2 matches 12 bases. The V segment lost 5 bases and the J segment 0 bases; nucleotides outside the gene matches: 2. Germline loops: CDR1 SGHTA, CDR2 FQGTGA. The CDR3 sequence is 16 residues long. The DNA for the CDR3 is TGTGCCAGCAGCGTGACTAGCGGGAGCTCCTACAATGAGCAGTTCTTC. Translated: CASSVTSGSSYNEQFF.

The chain employs TRBV7-2 and TRBJ2-5, with D perhaps matching TRBD1 (6 bases). Germline loops: CDR1 SGHTA, CDR2 FQGNSA. The CDR3 runs to 13 residues. V was shortened by 5 bases and J by 5 bases, with 12 bases between the two germline ends. CDR3 DNA sequence: TGTGCCAGCAGCCTAACTAGGGGGGAGACCCAGTACTTC. It yields the protein CASSLTRGETQYF.

The chain links TRBV27 to TRBJ2-1; D gene unclear. CDR3 size: 12 residues. The germline gives CDR1 MNHEY, CDR2 SMNVEV (reference sequence). V was pared by 3 bases and J by 10 bases, with 10 bases between. CDR3 nucleotide sequence: TGTGCCAGCAGTTTCGGTGCAAACGAGCAGTTCTTC. Translated: CASSFGANEQFF.

In this sample, this clone turned up once. This chain connects TRBV7-6 to TRBJ1-1, with D hard to call. In germline, CDR1 is SGHVS, CDR2 FNYEAQ. Trimming stripped 5 bases from V and 3 bases from J, with 7 bases between. The CDR3 totals 12 residues. Here the CDR3 reads CASSPSHTEAFF. In DNA, the CDR3 is TGTGCCAGCAGCCCGAGCCACACTGAAGCTTTCTTT.

The gene calls are TRBV30 and TRBJ1-6, with D uncertain. The CDR3 loop spans 15 amino acids. Germline V gives CDR1 GTSNPN, CDR2 SVGIG (reference sequence). Trimming cost V 3 bases and J 0 bases, with 9 bases left between them. In nucleotides, the CDR3 is TGTGCCTGGAGGTTCGCCAGCTCCTATAATTCACCCCTCCACTTT. Residues: CAWRFASSYNSPLHF.

This chain joins TRBV7-2 and TRBJ1-2; possibly TRBD1 for D (6 bases). The V gene's germline CDR1 is SGHTA and CDR2 FQGNSA. With 5 bases removed from V and 0 bases from J, the gap between germline ends came to 19 bases. CDR3 length: 17 residues. CDR3 sequence (DNA): TGTGCCAGCAGCCCTAGACAGGCTATACCTCCTAACTATGGCTACACCTTC. Its translation: CASSPRQAIPPNYGYTF.

V is TRBV30 and J is TRBJ1-5; weak D call: TRBD1 (6 bases). Germline V gene lookup returns CDR1 GTSNPN and CDR2 SVGIG (reference sequence). CDR3 size: 14 residues. Trimming stripped 4 bases from V and 3 bases from J, with 13 bases between. This chain's CDR3 is CAWNKDSVNQPQHF. DNA of the CDR3: TGTGCCTGGAATAAGGACAGCGTCAATCAGCCCCAGCATTTT.

The V call is TRBV4-1, the J call TRBJ1-1; D is uncertain. CDR1 is MGHRA, CDR2 YSYEKL, per germline. V lost 1 base to trimming and J lost 3 bases, with 6 bases between them. This CDR3 has 13 amino acids. The CDR3 here is CASSQARDTEAFF. The CDR3 DNA follows: TGCGCCAGCAGCCAAGCTCGTGACACTGAAGCTTTCTTT.

This clone was seen more than once but under ten times. V is TRBV11-2 and J is TRBJ1-1; 7 nucleotides match TRBD1. From germline, CDR1 is SGHAT and CDR2 FQNNGV. This CDR3 comprises 15 residues. After removal of 5 bases from V and 0 bases from J, the junction contained 6 bases not matched to a gene. The CDR3 DNA is TGTGCCAGCAGCACAGCAGGGGGAGTGAACACTGAAGCTTTCTTT. Translating it yields CASSTAGGVNTEAFF. The variable domain in full, completed from reference TRBV11-2 and TRBJ1-1, reads EAGVAQSPRYKIIEKRQSVAFWCNPISGHATLYWYQQILGQGPKLLIQFQNNGVVDDSQLPKDRFSAERLKGVDSTLKIQPAKLEDSAVYLCASSTAGGVNTEAFFGQGTRLTVV.

This rearrangement joins TRBV2 to TRBJ2-3, with 11 bases aligning to TRBD2. The CDR3 is made up of 16 amino acids. The J segment lost 3 bases and the V segment lost 6 bases, leaving 8 bases of the junction unmatched. Looked up from germline, CDR1 is SNHLY and CDR2 is FYNNEI. The DNA of the CDR3 is TGTGCCAGCAGCAAGAGACTAGCGGGACGGACAGATACGCAGTATTTT. Amino acids: CASSKRLAGRTDTQYF.

The J gene is TRBJ2-7, the V gene TRBV9, with 8 positions matching TRBD1. The J segment lost 4 bases and the V segment lost 4 bases, leaving 10 bases of the junction unmatched. The germline gives CDR1 SGDLS, CDR2 YYNGEE. This CDR3 has 15 amino acids. The CDR3: CASSSSGGQEYEQYF. The CDR3, as DNA: TGTGCCAGCAGCTCTAGTGGGGGACAGGAATACGAGCAGTACTTC.

J is TRBJ1-1 and V is TRBV11-3; no clear D gene. V gave up 8 bases and J gave up 1 base, with 14 bases separating them. CDR3 length: 14 residues. Germline values: CDR1 SGHNT, CDR2 YENEEA. In DNA, the CDR3 is TGTGCCAGCCAAACCAGGCGGGGGAACACTGAAGCTTTCTTT. Translating gives CASQTRRGNTEAFF.

The V gene is TRBV4-2, the J gene TRBJ2-4, with D maybe TRBD2 (6 bases). V was shortened by 4 bases and J by 3 bases, with 16 bases between the two germline ends. The CDR3 is 16 amino acids. In germline, CDR1 is LGHNA, CDR2 YNFKEQ. The CDR3 spells CASSLQGGMDKNIQYF. The CDR3 DNA sequence: TGTGCCAGCAGCCTCCAGGGCGGGATGGACAAAAACATTCAGTACTTC.

J is TRBJ2-3 and V is TRBV29-1; TRBD1 aligns across 11 bases. Per the germline V gene, CDR1 is SQVTM and CDR2 is ANQGSEA. V lost 6 bases to trimming and J lost 5 bases; unmatched junction nucleotides: 4. This CDR3 contains 13 residues. The CDR3 region has the DNA TGCAGCGTCGGACAGGGGGCTGGAGATACGCAGTATTTT. This translates into CSVGQGAGDTQYF.

CDR3 protein: CASSEAGQILNYGYTF. As DNA, the CDR3 is TGTGCCAGCAGTGAAGCTGGCCAGATCCTTAACTATGGCTACACCTTC. The rearrangement joins TRBV2 to TRBJ1-2, with D uncertain. There are 16 residues in the CDR3. CDR1 and CDR2 from the germline V gene are SNHLY and FYNNEI. Deletions cut 0 bases from V and 1 base from J, with 12 bases between.

The chain joins TRBV27 to TRBJ1-2; 11 positions agree with TRBD1. Germline loops: CDR1 MNHEY, CDR2 SMNVEV (reference sequence). The CDR3 spans 14 residues. With 5 bases clipped from V and 8 bases from J, the junction kept 7 bases outside the gene matches. In DNA, the CDR3 is TGTGCCAGCAGTGGCTTGGACAGGGGGCAGGGCTACACCTTC. The encoded protein is CASSGLDRGQGYTF.

This clone was recorded a few times. Other DNA sequences of this sample code for an identical CDR3. The gene calls are TRBV7-9 and TRBJ2-7; perhaps TRBD1 as D (7 bases). This CDR3 is 16 amino acids long. Trimming pared 3 bases from V and 4 bases from J, leaving 19 bases between. Germline assignment: CDR1 SEHNR and CDR2 FQNEAQ (reference sequence). As DNA, the CDR3 is TGTGCCAGCAGCTTGGGGTTAAACAGGGGAGGATACGAGCAGTACTTC. Protein sequence: CASSLGLNRGGYEQYF.

The chain employs TRBV11-3 and TRBJ2-7; TRBD1 might be the D (5 bases). The V gene's germline CDR1 is SGHNT and CDR2 YENEEA. V was clipped by 2 bases and J by 6 bases, with 17 bases between them. The CDR3 spans 15 residues. The CDR3 sequence is CASSLTRVGKFEQYF. DNA for the CDR3: TGTGCCAGCAGCTTAACCAGGGTAGGGAAGTTCGAGCAGTACTTC.

The chain couples TRBV5-1 to TRBJ1-4; D unresolved. Germline V lookup: CDR1 SGHRS, CDR2 YFSETQ. The CDR3 contains 14 residues. V lost 4 bases, J lost 7 bases, and 14 bases lay in between. The CDR3 bases are TGCGCCAGCAGCCCGGGAGACCCCGGTGAAAAACTGTTTTTT. Protein: CASSPGDPGEKLFF.

This clone came up a few times. At one end the junction does not follow the germline gene, possibly because of a read error. V is TRBV5-1 and J is TRBJ2-6; D perhaps matches TRBD1 (5 bases). The germline V gene has CDR1 SGHRS and CDR2 YFSETQ. CDR3 length equals 16 residues. CDR3 loop: CASSLLHKSGANGLTF. The DNA for the CDR3 is TGCGCCAGCAGCTTGTTGCACAAGTCTGGGGCCAACGGCCTGACTTTC.